In this sample, the clone carrying this T cell receptor (beta chain) turned up once. What it recognizes is unknown. The table came from immunoSEQ multiplex PCR; TCRdb's copy has only in-frame clones and leaves some out. The table has almost 80,000 clones, around 90% seen once. This entry is derived from a study of OX40 agonist ivuxolimab in advanced cancers. Whole-study results and caveats: Expanded clones tended on average to be more numerous among CD8+ T cells than CD4+. Partial responders at 0.1-3.0 mg/kg had among the lowest clonal expansion.

Trimming took 0 bases from V and 5 from J, leaving 13 bases between them. CDR3 length: 15 amino acids. Looked up from germline, CDR1 is MNHEY and CDR2 is SVGAGI. This TCR was recovered from an adult with an advanced solid tumor such as melanoma, head and neck, liver or kidney cancer. This material consisted of CD4+ or CD8+ T cells sorted from blood, taken in a trial of the OX40 agonist ivuxolimab. The chain joins TRBV6-5 to TRBJ1-2; D gene uncertain. The CDR3 sequence is CASSYSRRDWYGYTF. The CDR3 coding sequence is TGTGCCAGCAGTTACTCGAGGAGGGATTGGTATGGCTACACCTTC.